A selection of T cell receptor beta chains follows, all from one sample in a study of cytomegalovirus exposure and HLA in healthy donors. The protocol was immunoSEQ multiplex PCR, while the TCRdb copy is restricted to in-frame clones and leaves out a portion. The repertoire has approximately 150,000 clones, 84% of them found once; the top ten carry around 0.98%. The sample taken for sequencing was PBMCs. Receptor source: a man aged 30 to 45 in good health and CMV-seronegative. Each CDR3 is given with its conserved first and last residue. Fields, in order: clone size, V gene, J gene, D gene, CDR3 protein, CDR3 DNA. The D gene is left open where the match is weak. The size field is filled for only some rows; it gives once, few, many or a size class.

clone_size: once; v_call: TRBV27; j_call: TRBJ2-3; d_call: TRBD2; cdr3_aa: CASSSIVLAGGTDTQYF; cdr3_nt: TGTGCCAGCAGTTCAATTGTCCTAGCGGGGGGAACAGATACGCAGTATTTT
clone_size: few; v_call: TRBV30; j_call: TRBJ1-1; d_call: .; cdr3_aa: CAWTGAGRFTEAFF; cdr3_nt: TGTGCCTGGACAGGGGCGGGCCGGTTCACTGAAGCTTTCTTT
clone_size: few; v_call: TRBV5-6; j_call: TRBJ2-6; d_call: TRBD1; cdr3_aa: CASSYTGAGANVLTF; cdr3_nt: TGTGCCAGCAGCTATACAGGGGCTGGGGCCAACGTCCTGACTTTC
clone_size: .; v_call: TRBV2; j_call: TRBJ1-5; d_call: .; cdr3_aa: CASSKDGVGNQPQHF; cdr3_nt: TGTGCCAGCAGTAAAGACGGGGTCGGCAATCAGCCCCAGCATTTT
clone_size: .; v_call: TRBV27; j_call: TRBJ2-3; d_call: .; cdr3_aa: CASRIAVGTDTQYF; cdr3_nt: TGTGCCAGCCGAATAGCGGTCGGCACAGATACGCAGTATTTT
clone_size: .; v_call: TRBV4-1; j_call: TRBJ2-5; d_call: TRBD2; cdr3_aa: CASSQDLAAGGRETQYF; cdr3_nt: TGCGCCAGCAGCCAAGATCTGGCAGCGGGGGGGCGAGAGACCCAGTACTTC
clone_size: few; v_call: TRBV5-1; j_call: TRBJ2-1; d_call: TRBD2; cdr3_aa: CASSLTTSGLYNEQFF; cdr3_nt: TGCGCCAGCAGCTTAACCACTAGCGGATTGTACAATGAGCAGTTCTTC
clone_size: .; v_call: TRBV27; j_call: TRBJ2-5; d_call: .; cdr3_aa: CASSFGGETQYF; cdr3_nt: TGTGCCAGCAGTTTTGGGGGGGAGACCCAGTACTTC
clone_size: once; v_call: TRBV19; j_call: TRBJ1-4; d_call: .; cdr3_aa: CASSIVRGATNEKLFF; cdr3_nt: TGTGCCAGTAGTATCGTCAGGGGAGCAACTAATGAAAAACTGTTTTTT
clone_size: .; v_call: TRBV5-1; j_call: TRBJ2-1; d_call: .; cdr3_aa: CASSGAPAGNEQFF; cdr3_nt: TGCGCCAGCAGCGGGGCACCGGCAGGGAATGAGCAGTTCTTC
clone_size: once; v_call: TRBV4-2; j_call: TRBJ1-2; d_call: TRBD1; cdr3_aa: CASSQDQGDRGYGYTF; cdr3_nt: TGTGCCAGCAGCCAAGATCAGGGGGACAGAGGCTATGGCTACACCTTC
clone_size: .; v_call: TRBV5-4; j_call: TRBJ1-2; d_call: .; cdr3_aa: CASSSRQDYGYTF; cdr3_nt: TGTGCCAGCAGCTCAAGACAGGACTATGGCTACACCTTC
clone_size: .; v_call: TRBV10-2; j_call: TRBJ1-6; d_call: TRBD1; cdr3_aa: CASSDPSGGNSPLHF; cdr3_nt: TGCGCCAGCAGTGATCCTTCAGGGGGAAATTCACCCCTCCACTTT
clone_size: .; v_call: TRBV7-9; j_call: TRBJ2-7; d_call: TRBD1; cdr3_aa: CASSTTGIEQYF; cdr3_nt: TGTGCCAGCAGCACGACAGGGATCGAGCAGTACTTC
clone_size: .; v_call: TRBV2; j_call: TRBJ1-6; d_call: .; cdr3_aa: CASSEAGASRYNSPLHF; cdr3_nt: TGTGCCAGCAGTGAAGCGGGCGCGTCTCGGTATAATTCACCCCTCCACTTT
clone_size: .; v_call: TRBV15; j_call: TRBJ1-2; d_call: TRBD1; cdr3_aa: CATSRDQDRVGYGYAF; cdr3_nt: TGTGCCACCAGCAGAGATCAGGACAGGGTCGGTTATGGCTACGCCTTC
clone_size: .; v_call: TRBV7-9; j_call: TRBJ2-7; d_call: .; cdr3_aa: CASRDTGGGFYEQYF; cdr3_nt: TGTGCCAGCAGGGATACAGGGGGGGGTTTCTACGAGCAGTACTTC
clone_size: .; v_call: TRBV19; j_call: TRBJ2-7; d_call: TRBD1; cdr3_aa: CASSIDRVPFYEQYF; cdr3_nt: TGTGCCAGTAGTATCGACAGGGTCCCCTTCTACGAGCAGTACTTC
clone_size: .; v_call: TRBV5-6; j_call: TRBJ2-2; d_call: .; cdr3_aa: CASSLGRRENTGELFF; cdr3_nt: TGTGCCAGCAGCTTAGGTAGGAGGGAGAACACCGGGGAGCTGTTTTTT
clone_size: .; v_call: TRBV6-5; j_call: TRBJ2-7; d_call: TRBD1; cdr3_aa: CASRRQGSYEQYF; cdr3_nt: TGTGCCAGCAGGAGACAGGGCTCCTACGAGCAGTACTTC
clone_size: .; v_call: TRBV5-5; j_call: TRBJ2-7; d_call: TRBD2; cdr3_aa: CASSLGGGQGALEQYF; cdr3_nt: TGTGCCAGCAGCTTGGGCGGGGGGCAGGGTGCTCTCGAGCAGTACTTC
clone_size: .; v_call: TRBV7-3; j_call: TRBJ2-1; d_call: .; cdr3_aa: CASSSSKDEQFF; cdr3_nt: TGTGCCAGCAGCTCCTCTAAAGATGAGCAGTTCTTC
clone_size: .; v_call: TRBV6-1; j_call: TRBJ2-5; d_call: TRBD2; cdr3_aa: CASSRLASRETQYF; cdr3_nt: TGTGCCAGCAGTAGACTAGCGAGTAGGGAGACCCAGTACTTC
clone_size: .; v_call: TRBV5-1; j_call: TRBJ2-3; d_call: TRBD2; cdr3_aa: CASTGGSGTDTQYF; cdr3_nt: TGCGCCAGCACCGGGGGGTCGGGTACAGATACGCAGTATTTT
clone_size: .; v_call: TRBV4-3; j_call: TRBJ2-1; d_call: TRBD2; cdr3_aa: CASSQHAGRGTYNEQFF; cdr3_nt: TGCGCCAGCAGCCAACACGCGGGGCGGGGGACCTACAATGAGCAGTTCTTC
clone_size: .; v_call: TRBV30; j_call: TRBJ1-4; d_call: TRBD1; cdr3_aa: CAWSVGTGAEKLFF; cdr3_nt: TGTGCCTGGAGTGTTGGGACAGGGGCTGAAAAACTGTTTTTT
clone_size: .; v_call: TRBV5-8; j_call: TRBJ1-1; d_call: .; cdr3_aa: CASSPRTVLMNTEAFF; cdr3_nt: TGTGCCAGCAGCCCAAGGACAGTCCTCATGAACACTGAAGCTTTCTTT
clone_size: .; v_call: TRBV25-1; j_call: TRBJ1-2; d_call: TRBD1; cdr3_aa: CATQDRGTNYGYTF; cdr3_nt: TGTGCCACCCAAGACAGGGGGACGAACTATGGCTACACCTTC
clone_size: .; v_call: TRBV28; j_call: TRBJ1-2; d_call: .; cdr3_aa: CASSPGGGAGYGYTF; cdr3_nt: TGTGCCAGCAGTCCGGGGGGGGGCGCCGGTTATGGCTACACCTTC
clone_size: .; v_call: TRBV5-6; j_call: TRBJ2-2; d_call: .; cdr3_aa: CASSQGQNTGELFF; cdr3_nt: TGTGCCAGCAGCCAGGGACAGAACACCGGGGAGCTGTTTTTT
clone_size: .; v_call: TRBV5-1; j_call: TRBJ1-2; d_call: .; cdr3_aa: CASSPVSGSGYTF; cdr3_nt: TGCGCCAGCAGCCCCGTTTCCGGGAGCGGCTACACCTTC
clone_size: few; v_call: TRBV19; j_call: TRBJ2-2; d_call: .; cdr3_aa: CASILGRGTGELFF; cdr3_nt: TGTGCCAGTATACTAGGACGGGGAACCGGGGAGCTGTTTTTT
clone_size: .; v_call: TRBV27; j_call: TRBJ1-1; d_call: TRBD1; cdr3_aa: CASRGRDRYYAFF; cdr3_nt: TGTGCCAGCAGGGGCCGGGACAGGTATTACGCTTTCTTT
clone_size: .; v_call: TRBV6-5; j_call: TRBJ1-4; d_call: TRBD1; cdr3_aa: CASSYGTGEGTQLFF; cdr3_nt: TGTGCCAGCAGTTACGGGACAGGGGAGGGAACTCAACTGTTTTTT
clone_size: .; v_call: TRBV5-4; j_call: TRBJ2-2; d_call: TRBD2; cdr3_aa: CASSLGGASGTGELFF; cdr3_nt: TGTGCCAGCAGCTTGGGGGGGGCTAGCGGGACCGGGGAGCTGTTTTTT
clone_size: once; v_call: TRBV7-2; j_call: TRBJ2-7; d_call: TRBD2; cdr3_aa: CASSLVPRASGRGLYF; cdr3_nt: TGTGCCAGCAGCTTAGTCCCACGGGCTAGCGGGCGGGGGTTGTACTTC
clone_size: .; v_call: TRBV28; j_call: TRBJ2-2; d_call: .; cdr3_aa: CASSLLPLKTGELFF; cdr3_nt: TGTGCCAGCAGTTTATTACCCCTAAAGACCGGGGAGCTGTTTTTT
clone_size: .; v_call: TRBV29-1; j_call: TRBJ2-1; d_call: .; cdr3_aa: CSVGLVGAAEQFF; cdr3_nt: TGCAGCGTGGGACTGGTGGGTGCGGCTGAGCAGTTCTTC
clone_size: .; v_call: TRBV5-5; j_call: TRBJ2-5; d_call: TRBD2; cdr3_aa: CASSSLAGGFQETQYF; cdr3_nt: TGTGCCAGCAGCTCATTAGCGGGGGGTTTCCAAGAGACCCAGTACTTC
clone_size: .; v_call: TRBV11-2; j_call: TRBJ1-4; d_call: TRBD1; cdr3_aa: CASSSRTGTNEKLFF; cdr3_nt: TGTGCCAGCAGCTCCCGGACAGGAACTAATGAAAAACTGTTTTTT
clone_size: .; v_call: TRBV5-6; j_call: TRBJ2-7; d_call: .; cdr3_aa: CASSLAGNRNTYEQYF; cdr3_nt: TGTGCCAGCAGCTTGGCCGGAAACAGGAACACCTACGAGCAGTACTTC
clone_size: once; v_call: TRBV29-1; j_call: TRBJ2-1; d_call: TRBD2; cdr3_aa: CSVSGGGGYEQFF; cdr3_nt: TGCAGCGTTTCTGGCGGGGGGGGCTATGAGCAGTTCTTC
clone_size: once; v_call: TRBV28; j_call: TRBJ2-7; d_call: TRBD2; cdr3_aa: CASSGRTSGTYEQYF; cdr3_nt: TGTGCCAGCAGTGGAAGGACTAGCGGTACCTACGAGCAGTACTTC